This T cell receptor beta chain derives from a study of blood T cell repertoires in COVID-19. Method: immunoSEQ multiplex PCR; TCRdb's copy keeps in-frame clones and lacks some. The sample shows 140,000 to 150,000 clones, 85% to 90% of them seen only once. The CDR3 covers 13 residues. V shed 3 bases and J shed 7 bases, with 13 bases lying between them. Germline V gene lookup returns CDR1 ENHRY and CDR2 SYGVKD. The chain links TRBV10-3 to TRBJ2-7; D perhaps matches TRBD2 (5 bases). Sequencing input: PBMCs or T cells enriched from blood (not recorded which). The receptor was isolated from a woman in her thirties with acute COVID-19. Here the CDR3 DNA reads TGTGCCATCAGTGATGCGCGGCCGGGGGAGCAGTACTTC. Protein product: CAISDARPGEQYF.